What follows are 17 T cell receptor beta chains derived from one specimen sequenced in a study of T cell responses to AZD1222 COVID-19 vaccine. This table comes from immunoSEQ multiplex PCR, and its TCRdb copy is limited to in-frame clones, with some not included. The sample has about 120,000 clones, around 90% seen once. Sequences were derived from peripheral blood, sampled 28 days after the second AZD1222 dose. These TCRs come from an adult who received the AZD1222 COVID-19 vaccine.

V and J are TRBV5-6 and TRBJ1-2; D uncertain. CDR1 and CDR2 from the germline V gene are SGHDT and YYEEEE. V was clipped by 4 bases and J by 4 bases, with 11 bases between them. The CDR3 extends over 13 amino acids. The CDR3 region has the DNA TGTGCCAGCAGCCCCTACTACGGCTATGGCTACACCTTC. This gives the protein CASSPYYGYGYTF. Supplemented by reference TRBV5-6 and TRBJ1-2, the full variable domain reads DAGVTQSPTHLIKTRGQQVTLRCSPKSGHDTVSWYQQALGQGPQFIFQYYEEEERQRGNFPDRFSGHQFPNYSSELNVNALLLGDSALYLCASSPYYGYGYTFGSGTRLTVV.

The chain uses TRBV7-2 and TRBJ1-6; D is perhaps TRBD1 (6 bases). Germline V gene lookup returns CDR1 SGHTA and CDR2 FQGNSA. This CDR3 is built from 14 residues. Trimming stripped 5 bases from V and 6 bases from J, with 11 bases between. CDR3 amino acids: CASSLRTANSPLHF. DNA of the CDR3: TGTGCCAGCAGCCTAAGGACAGCTAATTCACCCCTCCACTTT.

The genes are TRBV19 and TRBJ1-4; possibly TRBD1 for D (6 bases). The CDR3 is 14 residues long. Germline V lookup: CDR1 LNHDA, CDR2 SQIVND (reference sequence). V was trimmed by 4 bases and J by 6 bases, leaving 12 bases between them. The CDR3 loop is CASSRRDRHEKLFF. The CDR3 DNA reads TGTGCCAGTAGTAGAAGAGACAGGCATGAAAAACTGTTTTTT.

The rearrangement joins TRBV18 to TRBJ1-5; perhaps TRBD1 as D (5 bases). V lost 10 bases, J lost 2 bases, and 12 bases lay in between. This CDR3 is 13 amino acids long. Germline V CDR1 and CDR2: KGHSH, LQKENI. CDR3: CATGGGGNQPQHF. The CDR3 DNA is TGTGCCACCGGTGGGGGGGGCAATCAGCCCCAGCATTTT.

The rearrangement uses TRBV5-1 and TRBJ1-2, with a tentative D call TRBD1 (6 bases). V was shortened by 4 bases and J by 2 bases, with 9 bases between the two germline ends. Germline CDR1 and CDR2: SGHRS and YFSETQ. The CDR3 sequence is 13 residues long. CDR3 residues: CASSGQLNYGYTF. CDR3 bases: TGCGCCAGCAGCGGACAGTTAAACTATGGCTACACCTTC.

The genes are TRBV5-1 and TRBJ2-5, with a weak D call TRBD2 (6 bases). CDR3 length: 15 amino acids. Trimming cost V 0 bases and J 2 bases, with 11 bases left between them. Germline CDR1 and CDR2: SGHRS and YFSETQ. Here the CDR3 DNA reads TGCGCCAGCAGCTTGGAGTCGGGGGTACAAGAGACCCAGTACTTC. Amino acids: CASSLESGVQETQYF.

This clone was counted a single time. V usage is TRBV6-2 or TRBV6-3 and J usage is TRBJ1-5, with D tentatively TRBD1 (5 bases). From germline, CDR1 is MNHEY and CDR2 SVGEGT. This CDR3 contains 16 residues. V was cut by 5 bases and J by 8 bases, with 22 bases left in between. The CDR3 sequence is CASSLPSAQGREPQHF. The CDR3 bases are TGTGCCAGCAGTCTCCCGAGTGCCCAGGGCAGGGAGCCCCAGCATTTT.

The chain combines TRBV5-4 with TRBJ2-1, with TRBD2 matching over 8 bases. J was trimmed by 2 bases and V by 1 base; bases with no gene match: 2. CDR1 SGHNT and CDR2 YYREEE come from the germline V gene (reference sequence). This CDR3 has 15 amino acids. The CDR3 DNA sequence: TGTGCCAGCAGCTTGTTCGGGGGGGCCTACAATGAGCAGTTCTTC. Its translation is CASSLFGGAYNEQFF.

V gene TRBV7-2 combines with J gene TRBJ2-3, with D perhaps TRBD1 (5 bases). The V end was cut by 5 bases, the J end by 4 bases, with 16 bases between. CDR1 is SGHTA, CDR2 FQGNSA, per germline. The length of the CDR3 is 15 residues. The CDR3 here is CASSLDVARADTQYF. The CDR3 region has the DNA TGTGCCAGCAGCCTGGACGTGGCCAGGGCAGATACGCAGTATTTT.

V usage is TRBV7-6 and J usage is TRBJ1-6, with 12 bases lining up with TRBD1. CDR1 and CDR2 (germline): SGHVS, FNYEAQ. V was pared by 4 bases and J by 0 bases, with 1 base of the junction left unmatched. This CDR3 has 17 amino acids. Written as DNA, the CDR3 is TGTGCCAGCAGCTCGGGACAGGGGGCCTCCTATAATTCACCCCTCCACTTT. This sequence encodes CASSSGQGASYNSPLHF.

This clone was seen just once. The chain links TRBV28 to TRBJ2-1, with D unresolved. There are 17 residues in the CDR3. V was trimmed by 3 bases and J by 4 bases, leaving 19 bases between them. Germline V gives CDR1 MDHEN, CDR2 SYDVKM. Written as DNA, the CDR3 is TGTGCCAGCAGTTTTTTTGGGGTCGCAACCCTATACAATGAGCAGTTCTTC. Protein sequence: CASSFFGVATLYNEQFF.

V gene TRBV29-1 combines with J gene TRBJ2-3, with a weak D call TRBD2 (6 bases). CDR3 size: 11 residues. CDR1 SQVTM and CDR2 ANQGSEA come from the germline V gene. The ends were cut back, 7 bases at V and 2 bases at J, with 7 bases in the middle. The CDR3 spells CSGGDTDTQYF. CDR3 nucleotide sequence: TGCAGCGGGGGGGACACAGATACGCAGTATTTT.

This chain joins TRBV6-2 or TRBV6-3 and TRBJ1-2; a weak D match, TRBD1 (5 bases). CDR1 is MNHEY, CDR2 SVGEGT, per germline. CDR3 size: 14 residues. V lost 2 bases and J lost 4, with 11 bases in between. The CDR3 loop is CASSYPTDSYGYTF. In DNA form, the CDR3 reads TGTGCCAGCAGTTACCCGACAGACTCCTATGGCTACACCTTC.

The J gene is TRBJ1-2, the V gene TRBV6-2 or TRBV6-3; a weak D match, TRBD1 (5 bases). The CDR3 totals 12 residues. The ends were cut back, 5 bases at V and 9 bases at J, with 13 bases in the middle. CDR1 and CDR2 from the germline V gene are MNHEY and SVGEGT. The CDR3 region has the DNA TGTGCCAGCAGTCTGAACAGGTTAAGCTACACCTTC. Its protein product is CASSLNRLSYTF.

This chain links TRBV14 with TRBJ2-5, with unresolved D. V gave up 4 bases and J gave up 3 bases, with 9 bases separating them. The CDR3 covers 13 residues. Germline CDR1 is SGHDN and CDR2 is FVKESK. The CDR3 protein is CASSPTAKETQYF. The CDR3 nucleotides read TGTGCCAGCAGCCCAACAGCAAAAGAGACCCAGTACTTC.

V usage is TRBV5-6 and J usage is TRBJ1-6; 7 nucleotides line up with TRBD1. The germline CDR1 and CDR2 sequences are SGHDT and YYEEEE. The V and J ends lost 5 bases and 8 bases, in that order; junction bases with no gene match: 13. The CDR3 contains 16 residues. In DNA, the CDR3 is TGTGCCAGCAGTATCAAGTGGGGGACAGAAGATTCACCCCTCCACTTT. The encoded protein is CASSIKWGTEDSPLHF. Filled out from reference TRBV5-6 and TRBJ1-6, the complete variable domain reads DAGVTQSPTHLIKTRGQQVTLRCSPKSGHDTVSWYQQALGQGPQFIFQYYEEEERQRGNFPDRFSGHQFPNYSSELNVNALLLGDSALYLCASSIKWGTEDSPLHFGNGTRLTVT.

The chain carries TRBV7-3 and TRBJ2-5; a possible D gene is TRBD1 (6 bases). Germline loops: CDR1 SGHTA, CDR2 FQGTGA. This CDR3 contains 15 residues. V dropped 4 bases and J dropped 2 bases, with 14 bases sitting between them. CDR3 in amino acids: CASSSTGFPQETQYF. The CDR3 region has the DNA TGTGCCAGCAGCTCTACAGGGTTCCCTCAAGAGACCCAGTACTTC. The full variable domain, in which reference TRBV7-3 and TRBJ2-5 provide the parts outside the CDR3, is GAGVSQTPSNKVTEKGKYVELRCDPISGHTALYWYRQSLGQGPEFLIYFQGTGAADDSGLPNDRFFAVRPEGSVSTLKIQRTERGDSAVYLCASSSTGFPQETQYFGPGTRLLVL.